This passage covers 26 T cell receptor beta chains from one sample sequenced in a study of blood T cell repertoires in COVID-19. Here immunoSEQ multiplex PCR was the method, and the copy in TCRdb shows in-frame clones only, minus some. The table records tens of thousands of clones, 79% of them present only once. The sample consisted of peripheral blood. The receptor source for this set is a man between 60 and 75 years old with acute or convalescent COVID-19.

The V call is TRBV3-1 (or the pseudogene TRBV3-2), the J call TRBJ2-1; 13 nucleotides line up with TRBD2. CDR1 LGHDT and CDR2 YNNKEL come from the germline V gene (reference sequence). This CDR3 spans 14 amino acids. V shed 3 bases and J 9 bases; nucleotides not matched to a gene: 2. In DNA, the CDR3 is TGTGCCAGCAGCCAGGGACTAGCGGGGTTTGAGCAGTTCTTC. Its protein product is CASSQGLAGFEQFF.

The chain is built from TRBV5-1 and TRBJ2-5; D is possibly TRBD2 (5 bases). The CDR3 extends over 16 amino acids. The germline V gene has CDR1 SGHRS and CDR2 YFSETQ. Trimming shortened V by 4 bases and J by 4 bases, and 20 bases separated the two germline ends. The CDR3 DNA is TGCGCCAGCAGCCTTGGGCGAGTAGCGCGACGAGAGACCCAGTACTTC. It yields the protein CASSLGRVARRETQYF.

The chain joins TRBV10-1 to TRBJ1-6; a weak D match, TRBD1 (5 bases). Per germline, CDR1 WNHNN and CDR2 SYGVQD (reference sequence). V was pared by 5 bases and J by 7 bases, with 12 bases between. CDR3 length: 14 residues. CDR3 protein: CASSRGGDNSPLHF. CDR3 bases: TGCGCCAGCAGTCGTGGAGGGGACAATTCACCCCTCCACTTT.

J is TRBJ1-5 and V is TRBV23-1; D might be TRBD1 (6 bases). TRBV23-1 is filed as an ORF, its function uncertain. V was cut by 4 bases and J by 0 bases, with 25 bases left in between. The CDR3 loop spans 20 amino acids. CDR3 region: CASSLIRAGASFYSNQPQHF. The CDR3 nucleotides read TGCGCCAGCAGTCTTATCAGGGCAGGGGCCTCTTTTTATAGCAATCAGCCCCAGCATTTT.

The chain has TRBV4-3 and TRBJ1-4, with a weak D call TRBD1 (6 bases). CDR3 length: 18 amino acids. V was cut by 0 bases and J by 7 bases, with 21 bases left in between. The germline gives CDR1 LGHNA, CDR2 YSLEER. The CDR3 reads CASSQDGPWGGAGEKLFF. The CDR3, as DNA: TGCGCCAGCAGCCAAGATGGACCTTGGGGGGGCGCCGGTGAAAAACTGTTTTTT.

This sequence joins TRBV6-5 and TRBJ2-5; 8 bases agree with TRBD1. This CDR3 spans 13 amino acids. Germline trimming cut 6 bases from V and 5 bases from J; bases unmatched to any gene: 5. Germline CDR1 reads MNHEY; CDR2 reads SVGAGI. The DNA of the CDR3 is TGTGCCAGCAGCAGGACAGGGCTGGAGACCCAGTACTTC. Protein product: CASSRTGLETQYF.

This clone was seen more than once but under ten times. The V gene is TRBV4-3, the J gene TRBJ2-7; possibly TRBD2 for D (6 bases). This CDR3 is 20 amino acids long. The V and J ends lost 8 bases and 5 bases respectively, with 37 bases between them. From germline, CDR1 is LGHNA and CDR2 YSLEER. CDR3 in DNA: TGCGCCAGCTCGGTGGGGGGTCTCGGCAGGGAAAAGTCGGGCGTTGACGAGCAGTACTTC. Translation gives CASSVGGLGREKSGVDEQYF.

The chain employs TRBV11-3 and TRBJ2-7; TRBD2 matches 8 bases. The CDR3 consists of 13 residues. Germline CDR1 and CDR2: SGHNT and YENEEA. Trimming at V came to 5 bases and at J to 2 bases, leaving 2 bases not matched to a gene. The CDR3 loop reads CASSPGGAYEQYF. The CDR3 DNA sequence: TGTGCCAGCAGCCCCGGGGGGGCCTACGAGCAGTACTTC.

V gene TRBV5-8 combines with J gene TRBJ1-5; 10 nucleotides align to TRBD1. The CDR3 spans 17 residues. J gave up 7 bases and V 3 bases, and 13 bases lay outside the gene matches. The germline V gene encodes CDR1 SGHTS and CDR2 YDEGEE. CDR3 residues: CASSSGQGSRTGQPQHF. CDR3 sequence (DNA): TGTGCCAGCAGCTCGGGACAGGGGTCACGTACAGGCCAGCCCCAGCATTTT.

The chain has TRBV5-4 and TRBJ2-1; TRBD1 aligns across 10 bases. The V gene end was trimmed by 4 bases and the J gene end by 5 bases; junction bases not matched to a gene: 3. Germline V lookup: CDR1 SGHNT, CDR2 YYREEE (reference sequence). The CDR3 is made up of 14 amino acids. This chain's CDR3 is CASSRGQGNNEQFF. For the CDR3, the DNA is TGTGCCAGCAGCAGGGGACAGGGGAACAATGAGCAGTTCTTC. The whole variable domain, remainder taken from reference TRBV5-4 and TRBJ2-1, is ETGVTQSPTHLIKTRGQQVTLRCSSQSGHNTVSWYQQALGQGPQFIFQYYREEENGRGNFPPRFSGLQFPNYSSELNVNALELDDSALYLCASSRGQGNNEQFFGPGTRLTVL.

V and J are TRBV28 and TRBJ2-2; no clear D gene. The V end lost 3 bases, the J end lost 6 bases, and 8 bases lay between the germline ends. Germline V lookup: CDR1 MDHEN, CDR2 SYDVKM. This CDR3 has 13 residues. CDR3 sequence (DNA): TGTGCCAGCAGTTTCATCACGGCCGGGGAGCTGTTTTTT. Its protein is CASSFITAGELFF.

The V and J genes are TRBV25-1 and TRBJ1-3, with D possibly matching TRBD1 (6 bases). The ends were cut back, 1 base at V and 2 bases at J, with 12 bases in the middle. CDR1 and CDR2 from the germline V gene are MGHDK and SYGVNS. The CDR3 has 16 residues. The CDR3 nucleotides are TGTGCCAGCAGTGAATTAGGGACATTCGCTGGAAACACCATATATTTT. It is translated as CASSELGTFAGNTIYF.

The chain links TRBV24-1 to TRBJ2-5; D unresolved. The CDR3 totals 13 residues. Germline V lookup: CDR1 KGHDR, CDR2 SFDVKD. The CDR3 region has the DNA TGTGCGACTGAACGAGGATACCAAGAGACCCAGTACTTC. This codes for CATERGYQETQYF.

The chain is built from TRBV18 and TRBJ1-6; D is unresolved. The length of the CDR3 is 12 residues. Trimming removed 5 bases from V and 12 bases from J, with 11 bases in between. Germline CDR1 is KGHSH and CDR2 is LQKENI. CDR3 residues: CASSLEMGPLHF. DNA for the CDR3: TGTGCCAGCTCATTGGAGATGGGACCCCTCCACTTT.

In DNA form, the CDR3 reads TGTGCCAGCAGTTTCGACAGGGTACAAGAGACCCAGTACTTC. Translating gives CASSFDRVQETQYF. The rearrangement links TRBV11-2 to TRBJ2-5, with 7 bases matching TRBD1. In germline, CDR1 is SGHAT, CDR2 FQNNGV. The J segment lost 2 bases and the V segment lost 6 bases, leaving 6 bases of the junction unmatched. The CDR3 is made up of 14 amino acids. The full variable domain, rest sourced from reference TRBV11-2 and TRBJ2-5, is EAGVAQSPRYKIIEKRQSVAFWCNPISGHATLYWYQQILGQGPKLLIQFQNNGVVDDSQLPKDRFSAERLKGVDSTLKIQPAKLEDSAVYLCASSFDRVQETQYFGPGTRLLVL.

V gene TRBV27 combines with J gene TRBJ1-2; a weak D match, TRBD1 (6 bases). CDR1 MNHEY and CDR2 SMNVEV come from the germline V gene (reference sequence). The CDR3 covers 12 residues. Trimming took 6 bases from V and 3 from J, leaving 8 bases between them. CDR3 bases: TGTGCCAGCAGCGACAGGCACTATGGCTACACCTTC. This gives the protein CASSDRHYGYTF.

Here the CDR3 reads CASRSGQGWYNEQFF. CDR3 bases: TGTGCCAGCAGATCCGGACAGGGTTGGTACAATGAGCAGTTCTTC. J is TRBJ2-1 and V is TRBV7-6; TRBD1 aligns across 8 bases. The V gene end was trimmed by 6 bases and the J gene end by 4 bases; junction bases not matched to a gene: 8. This CDR3 has 15 residues. Germline CDR1 and CDR2: SGHVS and FNYEAQ.

This chain links TRBV6-5 with TRBJ2-7, with a tentative D call TRBD2 (5 bases). The CDR3 runs 14 residues. Trimming removed 2 bases at V and 4 bases at J, with 12 bases between. The germline V gene has CDR1 MNHEY and CDR2 SVGAGI. The CDR3 is CASSYNEGTYEQYF. CDR3 in DNA: TGTGCCAGCAGTTACAACGAGGGTACATACGAGCAGTACTTC.

This clone was detected once. This rearrangement joins TRBV2 to TRBJ2-2, with TRBD2 identical over 10 bases. This CDR3 comprises 14 residues. With V trimmed by 7 bases and J by 7 bases, 6 bases remained unmatched. Germline lookup yields CDR1 SNHLY and CDR2 FYNNEI. The CDR3 loop reads CASTGLAVFGELFF. CDR3 sequence (DNA): TGTGCCAGCACCGGACTAGCGGTTTTCGGGGAGCTGTTTTTT.

This clone turned up a few times. The rearrangement uses TRBV9 and TRBJ1-4; no reliable D call. The V gene lost 0 bases and the J gene lost 0 bases, with 6 bases spanning the gap. Germline lookup yields CDR1 SGDLS and CDR2 YYNGEE. This CDR3 contains 15 residues. The CDR3 protein is CASSVGPATNEKLFF. CDR3 nucleotides: TGTGCCAGCAGCGTAGGTCCCGCAACTAATGAAAAACTGTTTTTT.

This chain links TRBV12-3 or TRBV12-4 with TRBJ2-6; D remains ambiguous. CDR3 length: 13 amino acids. The V end lost 3 bases, the J end lost 4 bases, and 4 bases lay between the germline ends. CDR3: CASSFRGANVLTF. The CDR3 nucleotides are TGTGCCAGCAGTTTTCGGGGGGCCAACGTCCTGACTTTC.

The CDR3 nucleotides are TGTGCCAGCAGTGCCGACAGGGGAAACATTCAGTACTTC. Residues: CASSADRGNIQYF. This chain joins TRBV6-4 and TRBJ2-4, with TRBD1 matching over 8 bases. This CDR3 comprises 13 residues. The V and J ends lost 4 bases and 6 bases, in that order; junction bases with no gene match: 2. Looked up from germline, CDR1 is MRHNA and CDR2 is SNTAGT.

This clone was picked up many times. V usage is TRBV7-8 and J usage is TRBJ2-7; possible D gene TRBD2, 6 bases. Germline loops: CDR1 SGHVS, CDR2 FQNEAQ. V lost 0 bases to trimming and J lost 4 bases, with 7 bases between them. This CDR3 has 13 residues. The CDR3 region is CASSLARGYEQYF. DNA of the CDR3: TGTGCCAGCAGCTTAGCGCGGGGATACGAGCAGTACTTC.

This clone was found a few times. This rearrangement joins TRBV20-1 to TRBJ1-3; no clear D gene. This CDR3 has 13 residues. V gave up 3 bases and J gave up 1 base, with 7 bases separating them. The germline CDR1 and CDR2 sequences are DFQATT and SNEGSKA (reference sequence). The CDR3 nucleotides are TGCAGTGCTAGTGAGAGATCTGGAAACACCATATATTTT. It codes for CSASERSGNTIYF.

The rearrangement links TRBV10-2 to TRBJ2-1, with D unresolved. V lost 4 bases and J lost 4, with 5 bases in between. The germline CDR1 and CDR2 sequences are WSHSY and SAAADI. The CDR3 is made up of 12 amino acids. The CDR3 reads CASSASYNEQFF. Written as DNA, the CDR3 is TGCGCCAGCAGTGCCTCTTACAATGAGCAGTTCTTC.

V usage is TRBV5-8 and J usage is TRBJ2-7, with 7 bases identical to TRBD1. After removal of 2 bases from V and 1 base from J, the junction contained 3 bases not matched to a gene. Germline loops: CDR1 SGHTS, CDR2 YDEGEE. CDR3 size: 14 residues. CDR3 bases: TGTGCCAGCAGCTTTGGGGACAGATCCTACGAGCAGTACTTC. Its translation: CASSFGDRSYEQYF.